This TCR beta chain was retrieved from a study of long-term antiretroviral therapy in people with HIV. Looking at the study overall: There is a gap of about a decade between the earliest samples and the later 2015 immediate-ART recommendation. Points from the study as a whole: Post-ART, diversity grew, though it stayed under transplant donor control levels. Collection spanned 2004 to 2017; ART regimens may be less effective than current ones.

V lost 5 bases and J lost 0, with 14 bases in between. Per the germline V gene, CDR1 is SNHLY and CDR2 is FYNNEI. The CDR3 spans 17 residues. In this sample, this clone turned up once. Its specificity is unknown. Researchers ran immunoSEQ v3.0 at survey level. The table came from immunoSEQ multiplex PCR; TCRdb's copy has only in-frame clones and leaves some out. The sample yields 14,000 or so clones, roughly 80% seen once. The chain couples TRBV2 to TRBJ2-6; tentatively, D is TRBD1 (5 bases). The specimen was unsorted PBMCs, collected 1.8 years before starting antiretroviral therapy. The TCR was taken from a woman in her thirties or forties with HIV. CDR3 nucleotides: TGTGCCAGCAGTTATGACAGTCCCAGCTCTGGGGCCAACGTCCTGACTTTC. It encodes CASSYDSPSSGANVLTF.